This record concerns one T cell receptor beta chain sequence. Its matching antigen is unknown. The CDR3 extends over 17 amino acids. CDR1 SGHTA and CDR2 FQGNSA come from the germline V gene. V gave up 1 base and J gave up 1 base; unmatched junction bases: 7. The data were obtained in a study of T cell responses to AZD1222 COVID-19 vaccine. Study observations and caveats: Repertoire sampling occurred only after the peak T cell response.

Pooled in the analysis were second doses at about 4 or about 12 weeks. Method: immunoSEQ multiplex PCR; TCRdb's copy keeps in-frame clones and lacks some. Of 160,000 or so clones in the sample, 70% to 90% were seen once. This clonotype originated in an adult who received the AZD1222 COVID-19 vaccine. The chain joins TRBV7-2 to TRBJ1-5; TRBD1 agrees at 7 bases. Material: peripheral blood, obtained 28 days after the second AZD1222 dose. The CDR3 sequence: CASSLVGTAMSNQPQHF. The CDR3 DNA is TGTGCCAGCAGCTTAGTAGGGACAGCCATGAGCAATCAGCCCCAGCATTTT.